This T cell receptor (beta chain) was identified during a study of blood T cell repertoires in COVID-19. For the study at large: COVID-19 samples collected from the United States, Italy and Spain covered acute and convalescent phases.

A single count supports this clone. Enrolled during active infection, Seattle patients were then followed longitudinally. Per the study methods: Amplification of reference gene primers was used by the study to estimate nucleated cell counts. Sequencing was performed with immunoSEQ multiplex PCR; in TCRdb, only in-frame clones are kept and a portion is missing. That table is the source of V, J and clone size, and D and trimming were worked out from the DNA. The table lists 330,000 or so clones, about nine tenths of them singletons, with more than 7.5% in the top ten. The germline V gene has CDR1 LNHDA and CDR2 SQIVND (reference sequence). This CDR3 spans 15 amino acids. Trimming cost V 7 bases and J 0 bases; bases outside gene matches: 9.

The sample comprised peripheral blood. The chain combines TRBV19 with TRBJ2-7; 7 bases are shared with TRBD1. The receptor comes from a man younger than 45 with COVID-19, enrolled during active disease. CDR3 in DNA: TGTGCCAGTACCCGAGCGGCAGGGGGCTCCTACGAGCAGTACTTC. This encodes CASTRAAGGSYEQYF. Full variable domain (missing parts from reference TRBV19 and TRBJ2-7): DGGITQSPKYLFRKEGQNVTLSCEQNLNHDAMYWYRQDPGQGLRLIYYSQIVNDFQKGDIAEGYSVSREKKESFPLTVTSAQKNPTAFYLCASTRAAGGSYEQYFGPGTRLTVT.